These 13 T cell receptor beta chains were all obtained from the same sample, sequenced in a study of blood T cell repertoires in COVID-19. TCRdb keeps only in-frame clones here, not all; method: immunoSEQ multiplex PCR. The sample lists 200,000 to 300,000 clones, roughly 90% seen once, with approximately 4.1% in the top ten. Sequencing was performed on PBMCs or T cells enriched from blood (not recorded which). Every receptor here comes from a woman aged 30 to 39 who had recovered from COVID-19.

The chain recombines TRBV4-2 with TRBJ2-5; possibly TRBD2 for D (5 bases). Between the trimmed V and J ends, which lost 3 bases and 5 bases, there was a span of 7 bases. The CDR3 has 12 amino acids. CDR1 and CDR2 (germline): LGHNA, YNFKEQ. The CDR3 is CASSHPGETQYF. CDR3 coding DNA: TGTGCCAGCAGCCACCCGGGGGAGACCCAGTACTTC.

The rearrangement links TRBV6-6 to TRBJ2-1, with TRBD2 identical over 9 bases. The V and J ends lost 6 bases and 4 bases, in that order; junction bases with no gene match: 7. Germline V gene lookup returns CDR1 MNHNY and CDR2 SVGAGI (reference sequence). The CDR3 is made up of 15 amino acids. The CDR3 DNA reads TGTGCCAGCAGCCCCAGGACTAGCGTATACAATGAGCAGTTCTTC. Translation gives CASSPRTSVYNEQFF.

This clone came up once. The chain links TRBV5-6 to TRBJ2-1; 9 nucleotides line up with TRBD2. CDR1 is SGHDT and CDR2 is YYEEEE in the germline V gene. The CDR3 totals 17 residues. The trim removed 3 bases at V and 1 base at J, leaving 8 bases unmatched. The chain's CDR3 is CASSSLVAGESYNEQFF. The CDR3 bases are TGTGCCAGCAGCTCCCTTGTAGCGGGAGAATCCTACAATGAGCAGTTCTTC.

This clone was seen a handful of times. The chain is built from TRBV25-1 and TRBJ1-3; no clear D gene. The CDR3 has 13 residues. The V end lost 5 bases, the J end lost 1 base, and 6 bases lay between the germline ends. From germline, CDR1 is MGHDK and CDR2 SYGVNS. CDR3 sequence reads: CASSRTSGNTIYF. Written as DNA, the CDR3 is TGTGCCAGCAGTCGGACTTCTGGAAACACCATATATTTT.

This sequence joins TRBV24-1 and TRBJ2-2, with 10 bases lining up with TRBD1. The junction had 10 bases not matched to a gene; V was cut back by 7 bases and J by 6 bases. The CDR3 contains 16 residues. Germline V gives CDR1 KGHDR, CDR2 SFDVKD. CDR3 DNA: TGTGCCACCAGGTCAACCCGGACAGGGGGGGCCGGGGAGCTGTTTTTT. Its translation: CATRSTRTGGAGELFF.

The table lists this clone with a few counts. The chain employs TRBV5-1 and TRBJ2-3, with D tentatively TRBD1 (6 bases). This CDR3 region has 14 residues. Germline CDR1 and CDR2: SGHRS and YFSETQ. The V and J ends lost 0 bases and 7 bases respectively, with 12 bases between them. DNA for the CDR3: TGCGCCAGCAGCTTGGGATCAGGGGCCCATACGCAGTATTTT. Translating gives CASSLGSGAHTQYF.

V and J are TRBV27 and TRBJ2-1; TRBD1 is a possible D gene (6 bases). Trimming removed 3 bases from V and 6 bases from J, with 24 bases in between. Germline values: CDR1 MNHEY, CDR2 SMNVEV (reference sequence). The CDR3 contains 18 residues. CDR3: CASSFSRQATLLGNEQFF. DNA for the CDR3: TGTGCCAGCAGTTTTTCCCGACAGGCCACCCTACTCGGCAATGAGCAGTTCTTC.

The gene calls are TRBV27 and TRBJ2-3, with 8 nucleotides matching TRBD1. J lost 5 bases, V lost 8 bases, and 15 bases had no gene match. The V gene's germline CDR1 is MNHEY and CDR2 SMNVEV (reference sequence). The CDR3 totals 16 residues. The CDR3 region is CASHPGQGIFRDTQYF. The CDR3 bases are TGTGCCAGCCATCCCGGACAGGGAATTTTTCGAGATACGCAGTATTTT.

The chain couples TRBV3-1 (or the pseudogene TRBV3-2) to TRBJ2-7; no firm D call. The CDR3 is 13 residues long. V lost 11 bases, J lost 0 bases, and 14 bases lay in between. The germline V gene has CDR1 LGHDT and CDR2 YNNKEL (reference sequence). CDR3 protein: CALQTLSSYEQYF. CDR3 coding DNA: TGTGCCTTACAGACCCTCAGCTCCTACGAGCAGTACTTC.

This chain joins TRBV5-1 and TRBJ2-2; D is undetermined. The CDR3 consists of 14 residues. V dropped 0 bases and J dropped 1 base, with 4 bases sitting between them. Germline CDR1 and CDR2: SGHRS and YFSETQ. The CDR3 is CASSLAGNTGELFF. Written as DNA, the CDR3 is TGCGCCAGCAGCTTGGCAGGGAACACCGGGGAGCTGTTTTTT. The whole variable domain, remainder taken from reference TRBV5-1 and TRBJ2-2, is KAGVTQTPRYLIKTRGQQVTLSCSPISGHRSVSWYQQTPGQGLQFLFEYFSETQRNKGNFPGRFSGRQFSNSRSEMNVSTLELGDSALYLCASSLAGNTGELFFGEGSRLTVL.

The chain joins TRBV30 to TRBJ1-3, with 9 bases identical to TRBD1. The CDR3 spans 12 residues. Germline trimming cut 3 bases from V and 7 bases from J; bases unmatched to any gene: 1. Germline-derived CDR1 and CDR2 are GTSNPN and SVGIG (reference sequence). The CDR3 spells CAWRGQGNTIYF. The CDR3 DNA is TGTGCCTGGAGGGGACAGGGTAACACCATATATTTT.

The rearrangement uses TRBV6-2 or TRBV6-3 and TRBJ2-2; TRBD2 aligns across 10 bases. The germline gives CDR1 MNHEY, CDR2 SVGEGT. After removal of 5 bases from V and 3 bases from J, the junction contained 3 bases not matched to a gene. CDR3 size: 15 residues. The CDR3 DNA reads as TGTGCCAGCAGTCCCGGGACTAGCGACACCGGGGAGCTGTTTTTT. This translates into CASSPGTSDTGELFF.

This chain uses TRBV4-2 with TRBJ2-7, with TRBD1 identical over 7 bases. The CDR3 extends over 16 amino acids. CDR1 is LGHNA and CDR2 is YNFKEQ in the germline V gene. Trimming cost V 0 bases and J 0 bases; bases outside gene matches: 5. Here the CDR3 reads CASSQEGGYSSYEQYF. In DNA, the CDR3 is TGTGCCAGCAGCCAAGAAGGGGGCTATAGCTCCTACGAGCAGTACTTC.